One and the same sample provided the 29 T cell receptor beta chains below, sequenced in a study of blood T cell repertoires in COVID-19. This table comes from immunoSEQ multiplex PCR, and its TCRdb copy is limited to in-frame clones, with some not included. This sample has about 290,000 clones; roughly nine tenths occur once, and the top ten carry roughly 10%. Sequenced input: peripheral blood. These receptor sequences come from a woman in her twenties or thirties with COVID-19, enrolled during active disease.

The chain links TRBV12-3 or TRBV12-4 to TRBJ2-1, with D possibly being TRBD2 (5 bases). The CDR3 consists of 13 residues. Trimming stripped 2 bases from V and 6 bases from J, with 8 bases between. In nucleotides, the CDR3 is TGTGCCAGCAGTTTACAGGACTTCAATGAGCAGTTCTTC. Encoded protein: CASSLQDFNEQFF.

This clone has a handful of counts. This rearrangement joins TRBV18 to TRBJ1-6, with TRBD1 matching 9 bases. The CDR3 contains 15 residues. The ends lost 3 bases at V and 6 bases at J; junction bases unmatched: 3. Germline assignment: CDR1 KGHSH and CDR2 LQKENI. CDR3 in amino acids: CASSPTGQGNSPLHF. The CDR3 nucleotides read TGTGCCAGCTCACCTACGGGACAGGGTAATTCACCCCTCCACTTT.

The chain joins TRBV5-4 to TRBJ1-1; 11 bases align to TRBD1. The CDR3 runs to 16 residues. Trimming took 4 bases from V and 3 from J; bases not matched to a gene: 8. Per germline, CDR1 SGHNT and CDR2 YYREEE (reference sequence). CDR3 residues: CASSRGGQGADTEAFF. In DNA, the CDR3 is TGTGCCAGCAGCCGGGGAGGACAGGGGGCCGACACTGAAGCTTTCTTT.

CDR3 residues: CASSQGIGGTGELFF. DNA for the CDR3: TGTGCCAGCAGCCAAGGGATAGGGGGCACCGGGGAGCTGTTTTTT. The rearrangement uses TRBV4-2 and TRBJ2-2, with a tentative D call TRBD1 (6 bases). V was trimmed by 1 base and J by 4 bases, leaving 10 bases between them. Germline lookup yields CDR1 LGHNA and CDR2 YNFKEQ. The CDR3 loop spans 15 amino acids.

This chain uses TRBV10-2 with TRBJ2-2; 10 bases agree with TRBD2. The trim removed 8 bases at V and 5 bases at J, leaving 2 bases unmatched. The CDR3 has 13 residues. CDR1 is WSHSY and CDR2 is SAAADI in the germline V gene. In DNA, the CDR3 is TGCGCCAGCGATAGCGGGGGGACCGGGGAGCTGTTTTTT. Amino acids: CASDSGGTGELFF.

V and J are TRBV5-1 and TRBJ1-4, with 7 nucleotides matching TRBD1. J gave up 4 bases and V 4 bases, and 4 bases lay outside the gene matches. Per the germline V gene, CDR1 is SGHRS and CDR2 is YFSETQ. This CDR3 has 14 residues. The CDR3 region has the DNA TGCGCCAGCAGCGATCAGGGGGGTAATGAAAAACTGTTTTTT. It specifies CASSDQGGNEKLFF.

This chain connects TRBV18 to TRBJ1-5; TRBD1 might be the D (5 bases). V lost 3 bases, J lost 4 bases, and 19 bases lay in between. Germline CDR1 is KGHSH and CDR2 is LQKENI. CDR3 size: 17 residues. The CDR3 spells CASSPRAGDFLNQPQHF. CDR3 bases: TGTGCCAGCTCACCCCGGGCGGGGGACTTCTTAAATCAGCCCCAGCATTTT. The full variable domain, rest sourced from reference TRBV18 and TRBJ1-5, is NAGVMQNPRHLVRRRGQEARLRCSPMKGHSHVYWYRQLPEEGLKFMVYLQKENIIDESGMPKERFSAEFPKEGPSILRIQQVVRGDSAAYFCASSPRAGDFLNQPQHFGDGTRLSIL.

Written as DNA, the CDR3 is TGTGCCACCAGCGCAATCAGATCAGGGAACTACGAGCAGTACTTC. Translation: CATSAIRSGNYEQYF. J is TRBJ2-7 and V is TRBV15; a weak D match, TRBD1 (5 bases). V was trimmed by 5 bases and J by 3 bases, leaving 17 bases between them. There are 15 residues in the CDR3. Germline V CDR1 and CDR2: LNHNV, YYDKDF (reference sequence).

The genes are TRBV13 and TRBJ1-1; TRBD1 might be the D (5 bases). Deletions cut 3 bases from V and 1 base from J, with 15 bases between. Germline values: CDR1 PRHDT, CDR2 FYEKMQ (reference sequence). This CDR3 has 16 amino acids. CDR3 sequence (DNA): TGTGCCAGCAGCTTGACCAGTGGGACTCCGAACACTGAAGCTTTCTTT. Translating gives CASSLTSGTPNTEAFF.

The rearrangement joins TRBV7-9 to TRBJ1-4; possible D gene TRBD1, 6 bases. The germline gives CDR1 SEHNR, CDR2 FQNEAQ (reference sequence). Deletions cut 1 base from V and 0 bases from J, with 9 bases between. The CDR3 spans 16 residues. The CDR3 DNA reads TGTGCCAGCAGCTTAGGGACAGATCCAACTAATGAAAAACTGTTTTTT. This codes for CASSLGTDPTNEKLFF.

V gene TRBV3-1 (or the pseudogene TRBV3-2) combines with J gene TRBJ1-5, with D possibly being TRBD1 (5 bases). The CDR3 is 15 amino acids. The V gene's germline CDR1 is LGHDT and CDR2 YNNKEL (reference sequence). V lost 4 bases and J lost 2, with 12 bases in between. CDR3 in DNA: TGTGCCAGCAGCCCCGGGTGGGGGGGCAATCAGCCCCAGCATTTT. Residues: CASSPGWGGNQPQHF.

The chain combines TRBV18 with TRBJ1-5; the D is unclear. Trimming took off 3 bases at V and 7 bases at J, with 10 bases between the two ends. The CDR3 is 13 amino acids. Looked up from germline, CDR1 is KGHSH and CDR2 is LQKENI. The CDR3, as DNA: TGTGCCAGCTCACCCGGACGGGAGCAGCCCCAGCATTTT. This encodes CASSPGREQPQHF. The variable domain in full, with the rest retrieved from reference TRBV18 and TRBJ1-5, is NAGVMQNPRHLVRRRGQEARLRCSPMKGHSHVYWYRQLPEEGLKFMVYLQKENIIDESGMPKERFSAEFPKEGPSILRIQQVVRGDSAAYFCASSPGREQPQHFGDGTRLSIL.

This clone has only a few counts. The CDR3 coding sequence is TGTGCCAGCAGTGAGGGACTGAATTCACCCCTCCACTTT. Encoded protein: CASSEGLNSPLHF. V usage is TRBV6-1 and J usage is TRBJ1-6; a possible D gene is TRBD1 (5 bases). With 3 bases removed from V and 7 bases from J, the gap between germline ends came to 7 bases. This CDR3 is built from 13 residues. The V gene's germline CDR1 is MNHNS and CDR2 SASEGT.

This clone was picked up one time. This chain uses TRBV6-5 with TRBJ1-1, with D tentatively TRBD1 (6 bases). Germline CDR1 is MNHEY and CDR2 is SVGAGI. With 6 bases removed from V and 5 bases from J, the gap between germline ends came to 16 bases. The CDR3 is 14 amino acids. CDR3 sequence: CASRANRVGTEAFF. In DNA, the CDR3 is TGTGCCAGCAGAGCCAACAGGGTCGGGACTGAAGCTTTCTTT.

The chain uses TRBV29-1 and TRBJ2-2, with D maybe TRBD1 (7 bases). This CDR3 has 14 residues. The germline V and J ends were trimmed by 6 bases and 7 bases, with 18 bases remaining between them. The germline gives CDR1 SQVTM, CDR2 ANQGSEA. The chain's CDR3 is CSVSGGLRGGELFF. In nucleotides, the CDR3 is TGCAGCGTCTCAGGGGGACTCAGGGGCGGGGAGCTGTTTTTT.

The V and J genes are TRBV10-2 and TRBJ1-1; 10 bases map to TRBD1. Per the germline V gene, CDR1 is WSHSY and CDR2 is SAAADI. The length of the CDR3 is 18 residues. The V and J ends lost 3 bases and 7 bases, in that order; junction bases with no gene match: 17. The CDR3 spells CASSDLTGGAVRSREAFF. As DNA, the CDR3 is TGCGCCAGCAGTGACCTGACAGGGGGCGCGGTGCGGAGTCGTGAAGCTTTCTTT.

This clone was detected only once. The chain combines TRBV11-2 with TRBJ1-2; TRBD1 matches 9 bases. This CDR3 contains 15 residues. The germline CDR1 and CDR2 sequences are SGHAT and FQNNGV. V shed 5 bases, J shed 6 bases, and the junction held 10 bases outside the gene matches. This chain's CDR3 is CASSMPQGARNGYTF. The DNA of the CDR3 is TGTGCCAGCAGCATGCCACAGGGGGCGAGAAATGGCTACACCTTC.

The rearrangement uses TRBV3-1 (or the pseudogene TRBV3-2) and TRBJ1-2; D is undetermined. CDR1 and CDR2 from the germline V gene are LGHDT and YNNKEL (reference sequence). The CDR3 consists of 12 residues. Trimming cost V 0 bases and J 7 bases, with 6 bases left between them. The CDR3 loop is CASSQDTSGYTF. CDR3 in DNA: TGTGCCAGCAGCCAAGATACGAGTGGCTACACCTTC.

This clone has only one observation. The chain combines TRBV11-2 with TRBJ2-1; D may be TRBD1 (5 bases). The V and J ends lost 5 bases and 0 bases respectively, with 11 bases between them. This CDR3 contains 15 residues. Germline assignment: CDR1 SGHAT and CDR2 FQNNGV. CDR3: CASSLGHFSYNEQFF. The CDR3 bases are TGTGCCAGCAGCCTCGGACACTTCTCCTACAATGAGCAGTTCTTC.

This chain connects TRBV29-1 to TRBJ1-2; D is uncertain. Germline V gene lookup returns CDR1 SQVTM and CDR2 ANQGSEA. The CDR3 covers 12 residues. Trimming took 4 bases from V and 4 from J, leaving 10 bases between them. Written as DNA, the CDR3 is TGCAGCGTTGTAGCGGACTTCTATGGCTACACCTTC. Its translation is CSVVADFYGYTF.

The CDR3: CASSIVSGQGQPQHF. In nucleotides, the CDR3 is TGTGCCAGTAGTATTGTGTCAGGGCAGGGGCAGCCCCAGCATTTT. The V and J genes are TRBV19 and TRBJ1-5; a possible D gene is TRBD1 (6 bases). This CDR3 spans 15 amino acids. In germline, CDR1 is LNHDA, CDR2 SQIVND (reference sequence). Trimming removed 3 bases from V and 7 bases from J, with 16 bases in between.

CDR3 DNA: TGCGCCAGCAGTCTTATCACTAGCGAGTACGAGCAGTACTTC. It is translated as CASSLITSEYEQYF. This chain joins TRBV5-1 and TRBJ2-7, with TRBD2 identical over 7 bases. After removal of 5 bases from V and 4 bases from J, the junction contained 9 bases not matched to a gene. The CDR3 consists of 14 residues. The germline V gene has CDR1 SGHRS and CDR2 YFSETQ.

This clone was counted at least ten times. The chain carries TRBV7-8 and TRBJ2-1, with D maybe TRBD1 (6 bases). The germline V gene encodes CDR1 SGHVS and CDR2 FQNEAQ. Trimming removed 1 base from V and 3 bases from J, with 10 bases in between. The CDR3 covers 15 residues. In DNA form, the CDR3 reads TGTGCCAGCAGCTTAGAGGCCAGGGGCTACAATGAGCAGTTCTTC. Translation gives CASSLEARGYNEQFF.

The DNA of the CDR3 is TGTGCCAGCAGCTTCACAAGCGGCTCGGGTGGCTACACCTTC. This translates into CASSFTSGSGGYTF. The genes are TRBV7-2 and TRBJ1-2; D call uncertain. The CDR3 sequence is 14 residues long. CDR1 and CDR2 (germline): SGHTA, FQGNSA. Trimming cost V 3 bases and J 7 bases, with 15 bases left between them. Combining the CDR3 with reference TRBV7-2 and TRBJ1-2 gives the whole variable domain GAGVSQSPSNKVTEKGKDVELRCDPISGHTALYWYRQSLGQGLEFLIYFQGNSAPDKSGLPSDRFSAERTGGSVSTLTIQRTQQEDSAVYLCASSFTSGSGGYTFGSGTRLTVV.

This sequence joins TRBV5-4 and TRBJ2-5; 13 positions agree with TRBD2. J gave up 3 bases and V 3 bases, and 5 bases lay outside the gene matches. CDR1 and CDR2 (germline): SGHNT, YYREEE (reference sequence). This CDR3 region has 16 residues. The DNA of the CDR3 is TGTGCCAGCAGCTCATTTGGACTAGCGGGGGAAGAGACCCAGTACTTC. This translates into CASSSFGLAGEETQYF.

V and J are TRBV7-9 and TRBJ1-1; TRBD1 might be the D (5 bases). CDR3 size: 16 residues. The germline V gene encodes CDR1 SEHNR and CDR2 FQNEAQ (reference sequence). Deletions cut 6 bases from V and 1 base from J, with 18 bases between. Written as DNA, the CDR3 is TGTGCCAGCAGACCCTGGGATCCAGGACAGAACACTGAAGCTTTCTTT. This codes for CASRPWDPGQNTEAFF. The full variable domain, in which reference TRBV7-9 and TRBJ1-1 provide the parts outside the CDR3, is DTGVSQNPRHKITKRGQNVTFRCDPISEHNRLYWYRQTLGQGPEFLTYFQNEAQLEKSRLLSDRFSAERPKGSFSTLEIQRTEQGDSAMYLCASRPWDPGQNTEAFFGQGTRLTVV.

This clone was counted once. The CDR3 region is CASSPLQGSSGANVLTF. CDR3 bases: TGTGCCAGCTCACCCTTACAGGGCTCCTCTGGGGCCAACGTCCTGACTTTC. The V and J genes are TRBV18 and TRBJ2-6; tentative D call: TRBD1 (6 bases). V shed 3 bases and J shed 0 bases, with 12 bases lying between them. The CDR3 consists of 17 residues. The germline CDR1 and CDR2 sequences are KGHSH and LQKENI.

This clone appeared a single time. The rearrangement uses TRBV11-2 and TRBJ1-2; 10 positions match TRBD1. J was trimmed by 6 bases and V by 5 bases; bases with no gene match: 21. There are 19 residues in the CDR3. The germline V gene has CDR1 SGHAT and CDR2 FQNNGV. This chain's CDR3 is CASSGYPFKDRQGANGYTF. In DNA form, the CDR3 reads TGTGCCAGCAGCGGCTACCCATTTAAGGACCGACAGGGGGCGAATGGCTACACCTTC.

V is TRBV7-2 and J is TRBJ1-1; TRBD1 aligns across 7 bases. With 0 bases clipped from V and 4 bases from J, the junction kept 8 bases outside the gene matches. CDR1 is SGHTA and CDR2 is FQGNSA in the germline V gene. CDR3 size: 16 residues. In DNA, the CDR3 is TGTGCCAGCAGCTTAGCGGTAACAGGGGTGGGCACTGAAGCTTTCTTT. It translates to CASSLAVTGVGTEAFF.